These 18 T cell receptor beta chains were all obtained from the same sample, sequenced in a study of blood T cell repertoires in COVID-19. Profiled with immunoSEQ multiplex PCR; TCRdb holds only in-frame clones, not every one. The table includes around 300,000 clones, approximately 90% detected once. The sequenced sample was peripheral blood. All receptors come from a woman aged 25 to 45 with COVID-19, enrolled during active disease.

The V and J genes are TRBV9 and TRBJ2-1; 13 positions agree with TRBD2. CDR1 and CDR2 (germline): SGDLS, YYNGEE. Trimming at V came to 4 bases and at J to 3 bases, leaving 7 bases not matched to a gene. The CDR3 sequence is 17 residues long. CDR3 region: CASSTGLAGAHYNEQFF. The CDR3 DNA is TGTGCCAGCAGCACCGGACTAGCGGGAGCCCACTACAATGAGCAGTTCTTC.

This rearrangement joins TRBV11-2 to TRBJ2-1; 10 nucleotides align to TRBD1. V dropped 1 base and J dropped 7; count of bases not matched to a gene: 7. Germline assignment: CDR1 SGHAT and CDR2 FQNNGV. This CDR3 region has 16 residues. CDR3 sequence (DNA): TGTGCCAGCAGCTTAGCTGCGACAGGGGGCATGAATGAGCAGTTCTTC. Amino acids: CASSLAATGGMNEQFF.

The rearrangement links TRBV19 to TRBJ2-2; TRBD2 aligns across 13 bases. The CDR3 is 16 amino acids. V gave up 3 bases and J gave up 6 bases; unmatched junction bases: 4. Germline V gene lookup returns CDR1 LNHDA and CDR2 SQIVND (reference sequence). DNA for the CDR3: TGTGCCAGTAGTATGATCGGGACTAGCGGGGCCGGGGAGCTGTTTTTT. It yields the protein CASSMIGTSGAGELFF.

J is TRBJ1-4 and V is TRBV5-5; D unresolved. Trimming took 2 bases from V and 5 from J, leaving 4 bases between them. Germline lookup yields CDR1 SGHKS and CDR2 YYEKEE (reference sequence). The length of the CDR3 is 12 residues. The CDR3 DNA sequence: TGTGCCAGCAGCTTCCCGAATGAAAAACTGTTTTTT. Translating gives CASSFPNEKLFF.

The chain recombines TRBV28 with TRBJ2-4, with 9 bases that match TRBD1. Germline CDR1 reads MDHEN; CDR2 reads SYDVKM. CDR3 length equals 15 residues. V lost 6 bases and J lost 5; bases outside the gene matches: 8. The CDR3 sequence: CASSPHRDRENIQYF. CDR3 nucleotides: TGTGCCAGCAGCCCCCACCGGGACAGGGAAAACATTCAGTACTTC.

The chain employs TRBV3-1 (or the pseudogene TRBV3-2) and TRBJ2-7; 11 bases fit TRBD2. CDR3 length equals 14 residues. V lost 3 bases to trimming and J lost 7 bases; unmatched junction nucleotides: 5. Germline V gene data show CDR1 as LGHDT and CDR2 as YNNKEL (reference sequence). The CDR3 bases are TGTGCCAGCAGCCACTTAGCGGGAGGGGGTGAGCAGTACTTC. Its protein product is CASSHLAGGGEQYF.

This rearrangement joins TRBV19 to TRBJ2-6; possible D gene TRBD2, 5 bases. The V gene's germline CDR1 is LNHDA and CDR2 SQIVND (reference sequence). The CDR3 runs to 15 residues. V lost 3 bases, J lost 2 bases, and 8 bases lay in between. The CDR3 protein is CASSMQEAGANVLTF. As DNA, the CDR3 is TGTGCCAGTAGTATGCAGGAGGCTGGGGCCAACGTCCTGACTTTC.

V is TRBV12-5 and J is TRBJ2-1; 8 nucleotides align to TRBD2. V gave up 3 bases and J gave up 4 bases; unmatched junction bases: 2. CDR3 size: 14 residues. Germline values: CDR1 LGHNT, CDR2 FRNRAP. CDR3 amino acids: CASGFAGGYNEQFF. The CDR3 DNA reads as TGTGCTAGTGGTTTCGCGGGAGGTTACAATGAGCAGTTCTTC.

This clone was detected once. V is TRBV6-6 and J is TRBJ1-6; 8 positions agree with TRBD1. The germline CDR1 and CDR2 sequences are MNHNY and SVGAGI (reference sequence). Losses at the gene ends were 6 bases for V and 7 bases for J; bases not matched to a gene: 5. CDR3 length: 14 amino acids. As DNA, the CDR3 is TGTGCCAGCAGCCTGGACAGGGCAAATTCACCCCTCCACTTT. This gives the protein CASSLDRANSPLHF.

There are a few counts of this clone. V gene TRBV6-2 or TRBV6-3 combines with J gene TRBJ1-1; TRBD1 might be the D (5 bases). There are 14 residues in the CDR3. CDR1 is MNHEY and CDR2 is SVGEGT in the germline V gene. The V end was cut by 0 bases, the J end by 11 bases, with 16 bases between. DNA for the CDR3: TGTGCCAGCAGTTACTCGAACAGGACCCCTAAGGCTTTCTTT. Translating gives CASSYSNRTPKAFF.

V is TRBV9 and J is TRBJ2-1; D is ambiguous. The germline V and J ends were trimmed by 3 bases and 3 bases, with 10 bases remaining between them. Germline V CDR1 and CDR2: SGDLS, YYNGEE. The CDR3 has 14 residues. DNA for the CDR3: TGTGCCAGCAGCGCTCACCTAGGCTACAATGAGCAGTTCTTC. As protein: CASSAHLGYNEQFF.

V and J are TRBV5-6 and TRBJ2-7; 11 bases agree with TRBD2. The CDR3 has 13 residues. The germline gives CDR1 SGHDT, CDR2 YYEEEE. V shed 4 bases, J shed 5 bases, and the junction held 2 bases outside the gene matches. The DNA of the CDR3 is TGTGCCAGCAGCGCGGGACTAGCGGACGAGCAGTACTTC. Amino acid sequence: CASSAGLADEQYF.

This clone occurred a few times. CDR3 sequence reads: CASSLRQAVNTEAFF. The DNA for the CDR3 is TGTGCCAGCAGCTTACGGCAGGCCGTGAACACTGAAGCTTTCTTT. This chain joins TRBV7-9 and TRBJ1-1; no firm D call. Germline loops: CDR1 SEHNR, CDR2 FQNEAQ (reference sequence). V shed 2 bases and J shed 0 bases, with 10 bases lying between them. This CDR3 is built from 15 residues.

The CDR3 DNA reads TGTGCCAGTAGCGAAGAGGAGTTCAACTATGGCTACACCTTC. It specifies CASSEEEFNYGYTF. This chain joins TRBV19 and TRBJ1-2, with no clear D. Trimming left V 6 bases short and J 2 bases short, with 13 bases between. The CDR3 has 14 residues. Germline-derived CDR1 and CDR2 are LNHDA and SQIVND (reference sequence).

This CDR3 reads CASSQVHGDTQYF. As DNA, the CDR3 is TGTGCCAGCAGCCAAGTCCACGGTGATACGCAGTATTTT. V and J are TRBV14 and TRBJ2-3; D is unclear. The CDR3 runs 13 residues. CDR1 SGHDN and CDR2 FVKESK come from the germline V gene. The V end was cut by 1 base, the J end by 6 bases, with 8 bases between.

The V and J genes are TRBV2 and TRBJ1-1; possibly TRBD1 for D (5 bases). The germline gives CDR1 SNHLY, CDR2 FYNNEI. V dropped 7 bases and J dropped 3 bases, with 15 bases sitting between them. The CDR3 is 14 amino acids. The CDR3 DNA reads TGTGCCAGCAAGTCTCTCGCCAGGGACACTGAAGCTTTCTTT. Protein product: CASKSLARDTEAFF. Together with reference TRBV2 and TRBJ1-1, the CDR3 gives the full variable domain: EPEVTQTPSHQVTQMGQEVILRCVPISNHLYFYWYRQILGQKVEFLVSFYNNEISEKSEIFDDQFSVERPDGSNFTLKIRSTKLEDSAMYFCASKSLARDTEAFFGQGTRLTVV.

The CDR3 coding sequence is TGTGCTAGTGGTTTGAACAGGCCGCACGAGCAGTACTTC. Translated, it gives CASGLNRPHEQYF. The gene calls are TRBV12-5 and TRBJ2-7; the D gene is possibly TRBD1 (5 bases). Germline V lookup: CDR1 LGHNT, CDR2 FRNRAP. Trimming removed 2 bases at V and 5 bases at J, with 10 bases between. CDR3 length: 13 amino acids.

CDR3 sequence: CASRGTGGNQPQHF. CDR3 nucleotides: TGTGCCAGCAGGGGGACAGGGGGCAATCAGCCCCAGCATTTT. The chain couples TRBV28 to TRBJ1-5, with 10 positions matching TRBD1. CDR1 MDHEN and CDR2 SYDVKM come from the germline V gene. The CDR3 covers 14 residues. V lost 6 bases, J lost 2 bases, and 1 base stayed unmatched.